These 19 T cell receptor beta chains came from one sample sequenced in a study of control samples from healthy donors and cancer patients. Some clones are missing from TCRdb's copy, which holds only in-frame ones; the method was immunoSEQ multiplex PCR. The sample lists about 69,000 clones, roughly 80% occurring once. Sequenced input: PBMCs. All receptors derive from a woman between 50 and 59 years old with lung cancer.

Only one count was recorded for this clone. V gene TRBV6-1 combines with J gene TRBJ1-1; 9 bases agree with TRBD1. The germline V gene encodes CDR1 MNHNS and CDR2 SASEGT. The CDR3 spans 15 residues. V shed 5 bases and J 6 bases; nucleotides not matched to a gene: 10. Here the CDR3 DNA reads TGTGCCAGCAGTTCCACGGGACAGGGTGTATCTGAAGCTTTCTTT. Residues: CASSSTGQGVSEAFF.

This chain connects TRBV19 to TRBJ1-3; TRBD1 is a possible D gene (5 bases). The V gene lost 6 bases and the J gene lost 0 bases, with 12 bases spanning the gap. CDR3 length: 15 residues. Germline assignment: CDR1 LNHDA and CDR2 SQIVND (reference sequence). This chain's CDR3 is CASRLGRNSGNTIYF. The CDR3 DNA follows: TGTGCCAGTAGATTGGGACGGAACTCTGGAAACACCATATATTTT.

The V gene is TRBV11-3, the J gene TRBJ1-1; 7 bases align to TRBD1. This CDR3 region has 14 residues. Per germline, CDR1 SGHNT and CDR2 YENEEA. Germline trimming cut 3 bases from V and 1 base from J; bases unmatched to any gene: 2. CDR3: CASSFRGANTEAFF. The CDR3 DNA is TGTGCCAGCAGCTTCAGGGGGGCGAACACTGAAGCTTTCTTT.

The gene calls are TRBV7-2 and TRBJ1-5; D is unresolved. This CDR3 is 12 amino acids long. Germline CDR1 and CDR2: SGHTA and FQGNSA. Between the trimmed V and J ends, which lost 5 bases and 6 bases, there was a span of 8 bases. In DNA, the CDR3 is TGTGCCAGCAGCACGGGTGGTCAGCCCCAGCATTTT. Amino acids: CASSTGGQPQHF.

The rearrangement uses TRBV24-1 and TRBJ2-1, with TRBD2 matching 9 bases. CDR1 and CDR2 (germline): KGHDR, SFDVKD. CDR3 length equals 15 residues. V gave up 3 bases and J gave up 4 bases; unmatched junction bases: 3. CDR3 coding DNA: TGTGCCACCAGTGATGTTAGCGGGGGATACAATGAGCAGTTCTTC. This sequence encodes CATSDVSGGYNEQFF.

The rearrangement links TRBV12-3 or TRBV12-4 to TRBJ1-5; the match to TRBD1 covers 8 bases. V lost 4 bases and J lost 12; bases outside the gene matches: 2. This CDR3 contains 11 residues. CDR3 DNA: TGTGCCAGCAGTTCACAGGGGGTCCAGCATTTT. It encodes CASSSQGVQHF.

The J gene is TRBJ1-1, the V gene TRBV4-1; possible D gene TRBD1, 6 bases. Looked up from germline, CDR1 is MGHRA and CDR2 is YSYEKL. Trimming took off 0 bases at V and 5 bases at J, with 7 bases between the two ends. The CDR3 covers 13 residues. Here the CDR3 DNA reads TGCGCCAGCAGCCAAGACAGGGGAACTGAAGCTTTCTTT. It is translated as CASSQDRGTEAFF.

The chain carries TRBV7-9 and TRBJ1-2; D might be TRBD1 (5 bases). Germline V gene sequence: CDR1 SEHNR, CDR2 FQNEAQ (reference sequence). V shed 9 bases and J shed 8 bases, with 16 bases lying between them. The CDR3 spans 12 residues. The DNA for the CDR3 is TGTGCCAGTGGCTTTGGGGGTAGGGGCTACACCTTC. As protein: CASGFGGRGYTF.

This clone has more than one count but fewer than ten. CDR3 sequence reads: CATSGGSNEQYF. CDR3 DNA: TGTGCCACCAGTGGGGGATCTAACGAGCAGTACTTC. The chain employs TRBV24-1 and TRBJ2-7, with D hard to call. Trimming cost V 5 bases and J 5 bases, with 9 bases left between them. Germline CDR1 and CDR2: KGHDR and SFDVKD. CDR3 length equals 12 residues.

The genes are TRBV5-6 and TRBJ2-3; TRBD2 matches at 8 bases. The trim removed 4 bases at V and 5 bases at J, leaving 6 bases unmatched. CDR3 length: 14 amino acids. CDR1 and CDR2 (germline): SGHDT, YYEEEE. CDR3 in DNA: TGTGCCAGCAGCCCGGGGGGGCTTCTAGATACGCAGTATTTT. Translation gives CASSPGGLLDTQYF.

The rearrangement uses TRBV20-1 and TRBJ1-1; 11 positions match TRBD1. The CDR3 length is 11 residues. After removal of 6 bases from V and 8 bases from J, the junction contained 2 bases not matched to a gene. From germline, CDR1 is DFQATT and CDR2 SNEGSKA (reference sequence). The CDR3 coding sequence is TGCAGTGCGGACAGGGGGCTGGAAGCTTTCTTT. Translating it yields CSADRGLEAFF.

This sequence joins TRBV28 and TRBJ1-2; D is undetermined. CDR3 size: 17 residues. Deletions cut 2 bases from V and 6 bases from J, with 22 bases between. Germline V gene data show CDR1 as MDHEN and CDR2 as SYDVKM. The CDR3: CASSLPRSGRPYNGYTF. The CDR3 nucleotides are TGTGCCAGCAGTTTACCCCGATCCGGCAGGCCCTATAATGGCTACACCTTC.

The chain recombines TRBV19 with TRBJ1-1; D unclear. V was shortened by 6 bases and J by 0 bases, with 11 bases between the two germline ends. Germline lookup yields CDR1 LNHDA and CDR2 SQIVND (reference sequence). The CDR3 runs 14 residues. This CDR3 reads CASSQSLMNTEAFF. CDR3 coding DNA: TGTGCCAGTAGCCAAAGCCTCATGAACACTGAAGCTTTCTTT.

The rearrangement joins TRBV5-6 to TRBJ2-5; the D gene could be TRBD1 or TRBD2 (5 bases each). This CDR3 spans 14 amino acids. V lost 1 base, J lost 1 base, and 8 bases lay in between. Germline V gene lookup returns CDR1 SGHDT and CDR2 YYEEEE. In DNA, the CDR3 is TGTGCCAGCAGCTTGATGAGGGGCCAAGAGACCCAGTACTTC. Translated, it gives CASSLMRGQETQYF.

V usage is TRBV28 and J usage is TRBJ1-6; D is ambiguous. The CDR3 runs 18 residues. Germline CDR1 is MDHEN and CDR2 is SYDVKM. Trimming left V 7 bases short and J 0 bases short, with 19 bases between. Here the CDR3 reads CASTDRRSGSSYNSPLHF. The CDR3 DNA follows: TGTGCCAGCACCGATAGGCGGAGCGGGAGCTCCTATAATTCACCCCTCCACTTT.

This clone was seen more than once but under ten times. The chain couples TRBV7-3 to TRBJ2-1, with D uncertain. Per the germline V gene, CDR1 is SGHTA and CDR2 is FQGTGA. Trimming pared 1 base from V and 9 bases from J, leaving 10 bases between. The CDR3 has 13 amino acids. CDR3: CASSLSLGLEQFF. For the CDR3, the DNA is TGTGCCAGCAGCTTAAGTTTGGGCCTTGAGCAGTTCTTC. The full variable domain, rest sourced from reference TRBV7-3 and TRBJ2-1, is GAGVSQTPSNKVTEKGKYVELRCDPISGHTALYWYRQSLGQGPEFLIYFQGTGAADDSGLPNDRFFAVRPEGSVSTLKIQRTERGDSAVYLCASSLSLGLEQFFGPGTRLTVL.

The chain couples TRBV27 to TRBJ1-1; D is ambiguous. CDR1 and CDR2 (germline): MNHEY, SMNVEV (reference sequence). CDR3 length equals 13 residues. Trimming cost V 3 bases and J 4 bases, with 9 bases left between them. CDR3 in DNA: TGTGCCAGCAGTTTCCGGGAGAGCACTGAAGCTTTCTTT. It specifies CASSFRESTEAFF.

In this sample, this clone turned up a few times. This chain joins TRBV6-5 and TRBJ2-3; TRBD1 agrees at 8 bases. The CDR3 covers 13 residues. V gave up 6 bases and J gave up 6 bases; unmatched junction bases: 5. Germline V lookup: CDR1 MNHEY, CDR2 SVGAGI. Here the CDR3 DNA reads TGTGCCAGCAGAGGACAGGGTGCCGATACGCAGTATTTT. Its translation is CASRGQGADTQYF.

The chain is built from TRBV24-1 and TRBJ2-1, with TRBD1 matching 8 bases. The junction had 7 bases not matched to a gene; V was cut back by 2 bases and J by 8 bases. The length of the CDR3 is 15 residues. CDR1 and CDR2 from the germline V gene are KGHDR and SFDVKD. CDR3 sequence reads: CATSDSGQGLDEQFF. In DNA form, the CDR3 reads TGTGCCACCAGTGATTCTGGACAGGGTCTCGATGAGCAGTTCTTC.